This paragraph reports one TCR beta chain. What it recognizes is unknown. One end of the junction is discordant with germline, which a read error may explain. Germline V gives CDR1 LNHNV, CDR2 YYDKDF (reference sequence). The CDR3 has 12 residues. Only in-frame clones appear in the TCRdb table, and some are missing; sequencing was by immunoSEQ multiplex PCR. The sample shows 120,000 or so clones, 92% of them seen only once. These data are taken from a study of Tregs in tolerant kidney transplant recipients. Study-wide results and caveats: No direct test of biological reproducibility was done here.

CD4+CD25+CD127- Tregs, CD4+CD25- non-Tregs, CD4 and CD8 cells were sorted. The sequencing input was CD4+ T cells from blood. This receptor was taken from a human donor in good health. The J gene is TRBJ1-5, the V gene TRBV15; 7 positions match TRBD1. The CDR3 DNA reads as TGTGCCACCAGCAGAGTCGGTACAGGGGTCCGTTTT. Its protein is CATSRVGTGVRF.